Listed below are T cell receptor beta chains from one sample, sequenced in a study of control samples from healthy donors and cancer patients. The assay was immunoSEQ multiplex PCR, and TCRdb's table has in-frame clones only and misses some. The sample has 90,000 to 150,000 clones; about nine tenths are singletons. The sample was blood. These TCRs come from a man aged 40-49 years in good health. The CDR3 runs from the conserved cysteine through the conserved F or W. Each record gives: D gene, J gene, clone size, V gene, CDR3 protein, CDR3 DNA. D genes are given only for firm matches. A clone size is listed for some rows: how often the clone was seen (once, few, many), or a class if it is expanded.

- TRBJ1-6 - TRBV4-3 CASSQEEGSSYNSPLHF TGCGCCAGCAGCCAAGAGGAGGGTAGCTCCTATAATTCACCCCTCCACTTT
- TRBJ1-6 once TRBV30 CAWTPRPYNSPLHF TGTGCCTGGACGCCTCGACCCTATAATTCACCCCTCCACTTT
- TRBJ2-1 - TRBV7-9 CASSLGGDYNEQFF TGTGCCAGCAGCTTAGGTGGGGACTACAATGAGCAGTTCTTC
- TRBJ1-1 - TRBV5-1 CASTPSGTMNTEAFF TGCGCCAGCACCCCCTCCGGGACGATGAACACTGAAGCTTTCTTT
- TRBJ1-1 - TRBV7-9 CASSSKNPGRGGTEAFF TGTGCCAGCAGCTCGAAAAACCCCGGCAGGGGAGGAACTGAAGCTTTCTTT
- TRBJ2-7 - TRBV11-3 CASSLGGAWEQYF TGTGCCAGCAGCTTAGGCGGGGCGTGGGAGCAGTACTTC
TRBD1 TRBJ1-4 - TRBV30 CAWGQGAIEKLFF TGTGCCTGGGGACAGGGGGCGATTGAAAAACTGTTTTTT
TRBD1 TRBJ2-2 - TRBV9 CASSFPRDRGTGELFF TGTGCCAGCAGCTTTCCCCGGGACAGAGGCACCGGGGAGCTGTTTTTT
- TRBJ2-1 - TRBV9 CASSSVPHSYNEQFF TGTGCCAGCAGCTCTGTACCCCATTCCTACAATGAGCAGTTCTTC
- TRBJ1-2 - TRBV24-1 CATSSDRFYGYTF TGTGCCACCTCAAGCGACAGATTCTATGGCTACACCTTC
TRBD1 TRBJ1-4 - TRBV6-1 CASSSPQGANEKLFF TGTGCCAGCAGTTCCCCACAGGGGGCTAATGAAAAACTGTTTTTT
TRBD1 TRBJ1-4 - TRBV4-1 CASSPRYTGGHEKLFF TGCGCCAGCAGCCCAAGATATACAGGGGGCCATGAAAAACTGTTTTTT
- TRBJ1-5 - TRBV7-2 CASSLREYQPQHF TGTGCCAGCAGCTTAAGGGAGTATCAGCCCCAGCATTTT
- TRBJ2-3 - TRBV12-5 CASGPRVSDTQYF TGTGCTAGTGGTCCGCGGGTTTCTGATACGCAGTATTTT
- TRBJ2-1 - TRBV3-1/TRBV3-2 CASSIRGAACDEQFF TGTGCCAGCAGCATCCGAGGGGCGGCCTGCGATGAGCAGTTCTTC
TRBD2 TRBJ2-2 - TRBV3-1/TRBV3-2 CASSRGGRTGELFF TGTGCCAGCAGCCGCGGGGGACGCACCGGGGAGCTGTTTTTT
- TRBJ1-2 - TRBV6-5 CASSYRGGWGYGYTF TGTGCCAGCAGTTACCGGGGGGGTTGGGGCTATGGCTACACCTTC
TRBD1 TRBJ1-2 - TRBV5-4 CASSLNRGVGDGYTF TGTGCCAGCAGCTTGAACAGGGGAGTAGGGGATGGCTACACCTTC
- TRBJ2-3 once TRBV30 CAWGRQGGPDTQYF TGTGCCTGGGGTCGACAGGGAGGGCCAGATACGCAGTATTTT
- TRBJ1-5 once TRBV27 CASSKGWDLSNQPQHF TGTGCCAGCAGTAAAGGGTGGGACCTTAGCAATCAGCCCCAGCATTTT
- TRBJ2-1 - TRBV7-8 CASSPGRAGADFGYNEQFF TGTGCCAGCAGCCCAGGGAGGGCAGGGGCGGACTTTGGATACAATGAGCAGTTCTTC
- TRBJ2-2 - TRBV9 CASSVVPNRGTGELFF TGTGCCAGCAGCGTAGTACCCAACAGAGGGACCGGGGAGCTGTTTTTT
- TRBJ1-2 - TRBV9 CASSAITGRANYGYTF TGTGCCAGCAGCGCAATCACAGGGAGGGCTAACTATGGCTACACCTTC
- TRBJ1-2 - TRBV9 CASSVGQGLNYGYTF TGTGCCAGCAGCGTAGGGCAGGGGCTGAACTATGGCTACACCTTC
- TRBJ2-3 - TRBV24-1 CATSETGTTSTDTQYF TGTGCCACCAGTGAAACCGGGACAACTAGCACAGATACGCAGTATTTT
- TRBJ2-3 - TRBV9 CASSGDEDSLADTQYF TGTGCCAGCAGCGGGGATGAGGACTCCTTGGCAGATACGCAGTATTTT
- TRBJ2-1 - TRBV2 CASSQQGYFYNEQFF TGTGCCAGCAGTCAACAGGGTTATTTCTACAATGAGCAGTTCTTC
TRBD1 TRBJ1-2 - TRBV5-1 CASSSDPGQGGYGYTF TGCGCCAGCAGCTCGGATCCCGGACAGGGAGGGTATGGCTACACCTTC
TRBD1 TRBJ1-1 - TRBV7-2 CASSSAGTGNTEAFF TGTGCCAGCAGCTCAGCTGGGACAGGGAACACTGAAGCTTTCTTT
- TRBJ1-3 - TRBV3-1/TRBV3-2 CASSGLHSGNTIYF TGTGCCAGCAGCGGTTTGCACTCTGGAAACACCATATATTTT
TRBD1 TRBJ2-3 - TRBV11-3 CASSYTGTGSTDTQYF TGTGCCAGCAGTTACACCGGGACAGGGAGCACAGATACGCAGTATTTT
TRBD1 TRBJ1-5 once TRBV6-6 CASRPGTGTGQPQHF TGTGCCAGCAGACCCGGGACAGGGACCGGTCAGCCCCAGCATTTT
- TRBJ2-1 - TRBV5-4 CASQSGNEQFF TGTGCCAGCCAATCTGGGAATGAGCAGTTCTTC
- TRBJ2-5 - TRBV19 CASRDSPGETQYF TGTGCCAGTAGGGACAGCCCTGGAGAGACCCAGTACTTC
TRBD1 TRBJ2-1 - TRBV30 CASGRGPGEQFF TGTGCCTCAGGAAGGGGGCCTGGTGAGCAGTTCTTC
- TRBJ1-2 - TRBV6-2/TRBV6-3 CASSSSTGIYGYTF TGTGCCAGCAGTTCCTCTACAGGGATCTATGGCTACACCTTC
- TRBJ2-1 - TRBV7-9 CASSLNPGRGNSYNEQFF TGTGCCAGCAGCTTAAATCCGGGAAGGGGGAACTCCTACAATGAGCAGTTCTTC
- TRBJ1-2 - TRBV3-1/TRBV3-2 CASSQDLIENYGYTF TGTGCCAGCAGCCAAGATCTTATCGAAAACTATGGCTACACCTTC
- TRBJ2-5 - TRBV19 CASRDSQETQYF TGTGCCAGTAGGGACAGCCAAGAGACCCAGTACTTC
TRBD2 TRBJ2-1 - TRBV3-1/TRBV3-2 CASSHNRTSGGAGNEQFF TGTGCCAGCAGCCACAACAGGACTAGCGGGGGGGCCGGGAATGAGCAGTTCTTC
- TRBJ2-5 - TRBV10-2 CASSEPGKGQETQYF TGCGCCAGCAGTGAGCCGGGGAAGGGGCAAGAGACCCAGTACTTC
TRBD2 TRBJ2-2 - TRBV4-3 CASSPYGTSVRTGELFF TGCGCCAGCAGCCCCTACGGGACTAGCGTGAGGACCGGGGAGCTGTTTTTT
TRBD1 TRBJ2-7 - TRBV5-1 CASSLEGQGAYEQYF TGCGCCAGCAGCTTGGAAGGACAGGGGGCTTACGAGCAGTACTTC
TRBD1 TRBJ2-2 - TRBV2 CASRQTGPNTGELFF TGTGCCAGCAGGCAGACAGGGCCCAACACCGGGGAGCTGTTTTTT
TRBD1 TRBJ1-6 - TRBV2 CASSGGQGSNSPLHF TGTGCCAGCAGTGGGGGACAGGGCAGTAATTCACCCCTCCACTTT